This T cell receptor beta chain was sequenced for a study of cytomegalovirus exposure and HLA in healthy donors. Findings and limits, study-wide: Per a later analysis, HLA-associated TCR beta chains showed more clonal expansion than other, equally common TCR beta chains.

Both 60 Vbeta primers and 13 Jbeta primers went into the PCR. Sequencing was performed with immunoSEQ multiplex PCR; in TCRdb, only in-frame clones are kept and a portion is missing. This table has roughly 150,000 clones, around 79% appearing once. The V segment lost 2 bases and the J segment 0 bases; nucleotides outside the gene matches: 3. This CDR3 is built from 17 residues. The germline CDR1 and CDR2 sequences are MNHEY and SMNVEV (reference sequence). A remark on this clone: What it binds is unknown.

The chain uses TRBV27 and TRBJ2-3; 12 nucleotides agree with TRBD2. This receptor was identified in a male donor in good health and CMV-seronegative. Source material: PBMCs. CDR3 in amino acids: CASSLRLAGASTDTQYF. CDR3 coding DNA: TGTGCCAGCAGTTTAAGACTAGCGGGGGCCAGCACAGATACGCAGTATTTT.